The present T cell receptor (beta chain) was sequenced within a study of blood T cells in healthy people across ages. Trimming removed 4 bases from V and 1 base from J, with 4 bases in between. Germline CDR1 LNHDA, CDR2 SQIVND (reference sequence). The CDR3 loop spans 13 amino acids. Together with a sample-barcoded 5' primer, a J-beta primer mix was included in a second PCR lasting roughly 6 to 12 cycles. The authors tagged each cDNA molecule using a template-switch adaptor with 12 random nucleotides. From the 5' RACE reads, TCRdb called clonotypes with MiXCR, one entry per CDR3 protein. The repertoire holds around 800,000 distinct CDR3 sequences, 25% to 30% seen once, with about 3% in the top ten. The sample holds a few counts of this clonotype. These data also featured in a second study, about T cells of mothers and their children.

Material: blood. The chain carries TRBV19 and TRBJ2-2; D ambiguous. The sequence derives from a boy aged 5 to 17 in good health. The CDR3 reads CASSRVNTGELFF. In nucleotides, the CDR3 is TGTGCCAGTAGTAGAGTGAACACCGGGGAGCTGTTTTTT.